These 24 T cell receptor beta chains were all obtained from the same sample, sequenced in a study of spatial heterogeneity in lung cancer. Time point meaning: sample taken at primary tumor resection. Study-wide results and limits: Mutation tallies in tumors tracked expanded intratumoral alpha and beta TCR counts.

One entry per CDR3 protein results from TCRdb running MiXCR on the 5' RACE reads. There are 4,000 to 5,000 distinct CDR3 sequences in the sample; 8.4% occur only once, and about 17% lies in the top ten. These TCRs are of unknown antigen specificity. Sequences were derived from lung tumor tissue, sampled at surgery. All receptors come from a female donor with early-stage non-small cell lung cancer.

By its share, this clonotype is medium-sized. The rearrangement uses TRBV3-1 and TRBJ1-2; 7 bases agree with TRBD1. Looked up from germline, CDR1 is LGHDT and CDR2 is YNNKEL (reference sequence). The CDR3 totals 14 residues. J lost 8 bases, V lost 3 bases, and 9 bases had no gene match. The DNA of the CDR3 is TGTGCCAGCAGCCAGGGGGGGACAGTCCAGGGCTACACCTTC. This encodes CASSQGGTVQGYTF.

This clonotype rates as medium-sized. V usage is TRBV6-1 and J usage is TRBJ1-1; D is unresolved. Trimming took 5 bases from V and 5 from J, leaving 9 bases between them. The CDR3 sequence is 12 residues long. Germline V gene lookup returns CDR1 MNHNS and CDR2 SASEGT. The CDR3 nucleotides are TGTGCCAGCAGTCTAATCTGGACTGAAGCTTTCTTT. Its protein is CASSLIWTEAFF.

There are many counts of this clonotype. V and J are TRBV4-2 and TRBJ2-2; 7 bases align to TRBD2. CDR3 length: 16 amino acids. From germline, CDR1 is LGHNA and CDR2 YNFKEQ. Trimming took 3 bases from V and 4 from J; bases not matched to a gene: 8. The CDR3 spells CASSHPGGGGTGELFF. In DNA form, the CDR3 reads TGTGCCAGCAGCCACCCCGGCGGGGGAGGCACCGGGGAGCTGTTTTTT.

Sample share makes this clonotype medium-sized (0.01 to 0.1%). The chain couples TRBV6-5 to TRBJ1-1; no definite D call. Germline CDR1 and CDR2: MNHEY and SVGAGI. The CDR3 is made up of 12 amino acids. V lost 8 bases and J lost 1, with 8 bases in between. The chain's CDR3 is CASGKGNTEAFF. The CDR3 bases are TGTGCCAGCGGGAAGGGGAACACTGAAGCTTTCTTT.

This clonotype was seen a few times. J is TRBJ1-2 and V is TRBV7-2, with TRBD1 identical over 9 bases. This CDR3 has 15 residues. V shed 5 bases and J 7 bases; nucleotides not matched to a gene: 11. Germline CDR1 reads SGHTA; CDR2 reads FQGNSA. The CDR3 region is CASSRQDRGSSGYTF. The CDR3, as DNA: TGTGCCAGCAGCCGCCAGGACAGGGGATCGAGTGGCTACACCTTC.

This clonotype is labeled medium-sized. The V and J genes are TRBV20-1 and TRBJ1-2; 7 bases match TRBD1. The CDR3 consists of 13 residues. Per germline, CDR1 DFQATT and CDR2 SNEGSKA (reference sequence). Trimming took 0 bases from V and 4 from J; bases not matched to a gene: 2. The DNA of the CDR3 is TGCAGTGCTAGAGACCACAGGGGCTATGGCTACACCTTC. Amino acids: CSARDHRGYGYTF.

The chain carries TRBV18 and TRBJ1-4; 9 nucleotides align to TRBD1. CDR3 length: 13 residues. V shed 5 bases, J shed 8 bases, and the junction held 3 bases outside the gene matches. The germline CDR1 and CDR2 sequences are KGHSH and LQKENI. For the CDR3, the DNA is TGTGCCAGCTCATCGGGACAGGGAGAAAAACTGTTTTTT. It encodes CASSSGQGEKLFF.

This chain uses TRBV28 with TRBJ1-5; unclear D gene. The CDR3 runs 13 residues. With 5 bases removed from V and 7 bases from J, the gap between germline ends came to 12 bases. Per germline, CDR1 MDHEN and CDR2 SYDVKM. The CDR3 here is CASSPAFGQPQHF. The CDR3 DNA reads TGTGCCAGCAGTCCTGCATTTGGACAGCCCCAGCATTTT.

This clonotype was detected ten times or more. The chain recombines TRBV18 with TRBJ1-6; a weak D match, TRBD1 (5 bases). The CDR3 totals 15 residues. Germline CDR1 reads KGHSH; CDR2 reads LQKENI. The ends were cut back, 5 bases at V and 7 bases at J, with 15 bases in the middle. The CDR3 loop reads CASSSSGTANSPLHF. CDR3 coding DNA: TGTGCCAGCTCATCCTCCGGGACGGCAAATTCACCCCTCCACTTT. Looking up the rest from reference TRBV18 and TRBJ1-6 gives the full variable domain: NAGVMQNPRHLVRRRGQEARLRCSPMKGHSHVYWYRQLPEEGLKFMVYLQKENIIDESGMPKERFSAEFPKEGPSILRIQQVVRGDSAAYFCASSSSGTANSPLHFGNGTRLTVT.

This chain joins TRBV7-2 and TRBJ1-2; tentative D call: TRBD1 (6 bases). CDR1 SGHTA and CDR2 FQGNSA come from the germline V gene. The CDR3 extends over 16 amino acids. The V gene lost 1 base and the J gene lost 5 bases, with 17 bases spanning the gap. For the CDR3, the DNA is TGTGCCAGCAGCTTAGATCTTCCGGGACACCTATATGGCTACACCTTC. This encodes CASSLDLPGHLYGYTF.

This clonotype was counted a few times. V is TRBV29-1 and J is TRBJ1-1, with TRBD1 matching 7 bases. V gave up 6 bases and J gave up 3 bases; unmatched junction bases: 4. Germline V lookup: CDR1 SQVTM, CDR2 ANQGSEA. The CDR3 has 12 residues. The CDR3 reads CSVTDRDTEAFF. The CDR3 region has the DNA TGCAGCGTAACAGACAGGGACACTGAAGCTTTCTTT.

This clonotype is classed as medium-sized (0.01 to 0.1%). Here the CDR3 DNA reads TGTGCCACCAGTGCTACAGGGGGCGGTGAAAAACTGTTTTTT. Its protein is CATSATGGGEKLFF. J is TRBJ1-4 and V is TRBV24-1; the match to TRBD1 covers 9 bases. V gave up 5 bases and J gave up 7 bases; unmatched junction bases: 4. Germline V gives CDR1 KGHDR, CDR2 SFDVKD. The CDR3 loop spans 14 amino acids.

By share, this clonotype counts as medium-sized. The chain is built from TRBV29-1 and TRBJ1-1; D not resolved. CDR3 size: 13 residues. The V gene's germline CDR1 is SQVTM and CDR2 ANQGSEA. Trimming removed 0 bases at V and 0 bases at J, with 5 bases between. CDR3 DNA: TGCAGCGTTGAAGAGGGGATGAACACTGAAGCTTTCTTT. Protein product: CSVEEGMNTEAFF.

By proportion, this clonotype is medium-sized. The V call is TRBV5-1, the J call TRBJ2-2; no reliable D call. Per germline, CDR1 SGHRS and CDR2 YFSETQ. The CDR3 is 13 amino acids. Deletions cut 1 base from V and 7 bases from J, with 8 bases between. The CDR3 loop reads CASSLSAFGELFF. As DNA, the CDR3 is TGCGCCAGCAGCTTGAGTGCCTTCGGGGAGCTGTTTTTT. The full variable domain, rest sourced from reference TRBV5-1 and TRBJ2-2, is KAGVTQTPRYLIKTRGQQVTLSCSPISGHRSVSWYQQTPGQGLQFLFEYFSETQRNKGNFPGRFSGRQFSNSRSEMNVSTLELGDSALYLCASSLSAFGELFFGEGSRLTVL.

The J gene is TRBJ2-3, the V gene TRBV20-1, with a weak D call TRBD2 (5 bases). The germline gives CDR1 DFQATT, CDR2 SNEGSKA (reference sequence). The CDR3 loop spans 14 amino acids. Trimming removed 6 bases at V and 8 bases at J, with 21 bases between. The CDR3 DNA reads as TGCAGTGCCCCGTCCCGGACTGGACTGGGTACGCAGTATTTT. This translates into CSAPSRTGLGTQYF.

The chain recombines TRBV12-5 with TRBJ1-6, with D possibly TRBD1 on 5 matching bases. V was clipped by 5 bases and J by 7 bases, with 6 bases between them. The V gene's germline CDR1 is LGHNT and CDR2 FRNRAP. The CDR3 spans 12 residues. The CDR3 nucleotides are TGTGCTAGTGGTGGACAAAATTCACCCCTCCACTTT. Its protein is CASGGQNSPLHF. Supplemented by reference TRBV12-5 and TRBJ1-6, the full variable domain reads DARVTQTPRHKVTEMGQEVTMRCQPILGHNTVFWYRQTMMQGLELLAYFRNRAPLDDSGMPKDRFSAEMPDATLATLKIQPSEPRDSAVYFCASGGQNSPLHFGNGTRLTVT.

The chain couples TRBV9 to TRBJ1-1; D is uncertain. Trimming took off 0 bases at V and 6 bases at J, with 15 bases between the two ends. Germline V gene lookup returns CDR1 SGDLS and CDR2 YYNGEE. The CDR3 consists of 15 residues. CDR3 DNA: TGTGCCAGCAGCGTAGCAGGCAGGTTCAACGCTGAAGCTTTCTTT. Its protein is CASSVAGRFNAEAFF.

By share, this clonotype ranks as medium-sized. The V and J genes are TRBV9 and TRBJ1-2; D is uncertain. The germline V and J ends were trimmed by 7 bases and 2 bases, with 6 bases remaining between them. CDR3 length equals 11 residues. CDR1 and CDR2 (germline): SGDLS, YYNGEE. CDR3 bases: TGTGCCAGCGGTAACAACTATGGCTACACCTTC. The encoded protein is CASGNNYGYTF.

This chain uses TRBV29-1 with TRBJ1-1; no firm D call. CDR1 SQVTM and CDR2 ANQGSEA come from the germline V gene. The V gene lost 5 bases and the J gene lost 11 bases, with 12 bases spanning the gap. The CDR3 has 10 amino acids. The CDR3 here is CSVLSTLAFF. The CDR3, as DNA: TGCAGCGTTTTAAGCACATTGGCTTTCTTT.

This clonotype turned up a few times. The V and J genes are TRBV2 and TRBJ1-1, with no clear D. The CDR3 length is 13 residues. Germline CDR1 SNHLY, CDR2 FYNNEI. Trimming shortened V by 8 bases and J by 3 bases, and 13 bases separated the two germline ends. The CDR3 region is CASLSYSHTEAFF. For the CDR3, the DNA is TGTGCCAGCCTGTCTTACTCCCACACTGAAGCTTTCTTT.

This clonotype is labeled as medium-sized. This chain uses TRBV9 with TRBJ1-4, with a tentative D call TRBD1 (6 bases). The V gene lost 1 base and the J gene lost 3 bases, with 10 bases spanning the gap. The CDR3 is made up of 15 amino acids. The germline gives CDR1 SGDLS, CDR2 YYNGEE. The CDR3 here is CASSVRNRANEKLFF. In DNA, the CDR3 is TGTGCCAGCAGCGTACGAAACAGGGCTAATGAAAAACTGTTTTTT. The whole variable domain, filled in from reference TRBV9 and TRBJ1-4, reads DSGVTQTPKHLITATGQRVTLRCSPRSGDLSVYWYQQSLDQGLQFLIQYYNGEERAKGNILERFSAQQFPDLHSELNLSSLELGDSALYFCASSVRNRANEKLFFGSGTQLSVL.

A few counts support this clonotype. This chain links TRBV10-2 with TRBJ2-7, with no clear D. The V end lost 9 bases, the J end lost 1 base, and 7 bases lay between the germline ends. This CDR3 comprises 11 residues. CDR1 is WSHSY and CDR2 is SAAADI in the germline V gene. The CDR3 reads CASLGSYEQYF. The CDR3 DNA reads TGCGCCAGTCTTGGTTCCTACGAGCAGTACTTC.

The J gene is TRBJ1-5, the V gene TRBV27, with 7 nucleotides matching TRBD1. This CDR3 spans 14 amino acids. Per the germline V gene, CDR1 is MNHEY and CDR2 is SMNVEV (reference sequence). Trimming took 5 bases from V and 6 from J; bases not matched to a gene: 7. The CDR3 protein is CASSPRQGGQPQHF. The CDR3 nucleotides read TGTGCCAGCAGTCCTAGACAGGGAGGTCAGCCCCAGCATTTT.

This clonotype is medium-sized (0.01 to 0.1%) within its sample. The CDR3 is CSVVEGSVNTGELFF. The DNA for the CDR3 is TGCAGCGTTGTAGAGGGGAGTGTAAACACCGGGGAGCTGTTTTTT. The chain carries TRBV29-1 and TRBJ2-2; D is possibly TRBD1 or TRBD2 (5 bases each). Per germline, CDR1 SQVTM and CDR2 ANQGSEA. This CDR3 contains 15 residues. V lost 4 bases and J lost 2, with 14 bases in between.